The 29 T cell receptor beta chains listed next were all sequenced from one sample in a study of blood T cell repertoires in COVID-19. Here immunoSEQ multiplex PCR was the method, and the copy in TCRdb shows in-frame clones only, minus some. The sample yields under 200,000 clones, 90% seen once. Sequenced input: peripheral blood. The receptors derive from a man between 50 and 59 years old with acute or convalescent COVID-19.

V is TRBV5-1 and J is TRBJ1-1, with 8 positions matching TRBD1. Germline CDR1 is SGHRS and CDR2 is YFSETQ. V shed 4 bases and J 0 bases; nucleotides not matched to a gene: 8. The CDR3 is 16 residues long. The CDR3 region is CASSTRGPTMNTEAFF. CDR3 DNA sequence: TGCGCCAGCAGCACCAGGGGGCCGACAATGAACACTGAAGCTTTCTTT.

The chain combines TRBV11-2 with TRBJ1-4; TRBD1 might be the D (5 bases). Germline V gene data show CDR1 as SGHAT and CDR2 as FQNNGV. This CDR3 has 17 residues. V lost 5 bases and J lost 4, with 20 bases in between. CDR3 protein: CASSTWEGRDDNEKLFF. In nucleotides, the CDR3 is TGTGCCAGCAGCACATGGGAGGGCAGGGACGATAATGAAAAACTGTTTTTT.

V and J are TRBV28 and TRBJ1-2; D not resolved. From germline, CDR1 is MDHEN and CDR2 SYDVKM. Deletions cut 4 bases from V and 4 bases from J, with 13 bases between. CDR3 length equals 14 residues. CDR3 sequence reads: CASSSPRALYGYTF. The CDR3 region has the DNA TGTGCCAGCAGTTCCCCGCGGGCCCTCTATGGCTACACCTTC.

This chain joins TRBV19 and TRBJ2-1, with a tentative D call TRBD2 (6 bases). Deletions cut 5 bases from V and 4 bases from J, with 9 bases between. The CDR3 sequence is 13 residues long. Germline values: CDR1 LNHDA, CDR2 SQIVND (reference sequence). The CDR3 DNA reads as TGTGCCAGTAGTGTAGGGACTTACAATGAGCAGTTCTTC. Amino acids: CASSVGTYNEQFF.

The genes are TRBV4-3 and TRBJ1-1, with D hard to call. The V and J ends lost 2 bases and 6 bases respectively, with 13 bases between them. The CDR3 covers 14 residues. In germline, CDR1 is LGHNA, CDR2 YSLEER. CDR3 protein: CASSQRFAAAEAFF. CDR3 coding DNA: TGCGCCAGCAGCCAACGGTTCGCAGCGGCTGAAGCTTTCTTT.

The chain links TRBV5-8 to TRBJ2-3; 9 bases agree with TRBD1. V gave up 4 bases and J gave up 7 bases; unmatched junction bases: 7. Germline V gene sequence: CDR1 SGHTS, CDR2 YDEGEE. This CDR3 has 14 amino acids. CDR3 in amino acids: CASSITGGSHTQYF. The CDR3 region has the DNA TGTGCCAGCAGCATTACAGGGGGCTCTCATACGCAGTATTTT.

The V and J genes are TRBV6-1 and TRBJ2-1; the D gene is possibly TRBD1 (6 bases). Trimming stripped 3 bases from V and 6 bases from J, with 9 bases between. The germline CDR1 and CDR2 sequences are MNHNS and SASEGT. This CDR3 comprises 13 residues. CDR3 residues: CASSDWGLNEQFF. The CDR3 DNA reads TGTGCCAGCAGTGATTGGGGGCTCAATGAGCAGTTCTTC.

This chain uses TRBV6-5 with TRBJ2-2, with 8 bases identical to TRBD2. The CDR3 is made up of 14 amino acids. Germline-derived CDR1 and CDR2 are MNHEY and SVGAGI. Trimming at V came to 8 bases and at J to 2 bases, leaving 4 bases not matched to a gene. The CDR3 coding sequence is TGTGCCAGCCAAGCGGGGGCCAACACCGGGGAGCTGTTTTTT. Its translation is CASQAGANTGELFF.

The V and J genes are TRBV6-6 and TRBJ2-3; 7 bases align to TRBD2. The trim removed 4 bases at V and 3 bases at J, leaving 10 bases unmatched. CDR3 length: 16 residues. Germline CDR1 MNHNY, CDR2 SVGAGI (reference sequence). CDR3: CASSSGTTLRTDTQYF. The CDR3 DNA follows: TGTGCCAGCAGTTCCGGGACTACCCTACGAACAGATACGCAGTATTTT.

This rearrangement joins TRBV15 to TRBJ1-1; maybe TRBD1 (6 bases). Germline CDR1 reads LNHNV; CDR2 reads YYDKDF (reference sequence). The CDR3 is 18 amino acids. Trimming took off 0 bases at V and 0 bases at J, with 17 bases between the two ends. The CDR3 nucleotides read TGTGCCACCAGCAGAGATGAGTTTTCTCGGGACATGAACACTGAAGCTTTCTTT. It encodes CATSRDEFSRDMNTEAFF.

The gene calls are TRBV27 and TRBJ2-2; TRBD2 matches at 12 bases. CDR1 and CDR2 from the germline V gene are MNHEY and SMNVEV (reference sequence). The CDR3 covers 18 residues. V was clipped by 5 bases and J by 2 bases; unmatched bases: 9. Written as DNA, the CDR3 is TGTGCCAGCAGTCCAAGGACTAGCGGGAACTCTAACACCGGGGAGCTGTTTTTT. Amino acid sequence: CASSPRTSGNSNTGELFF.

The V and J genes are TRBV6-2 or TRBV6-3 and TRBJ2-5; TRBD1 agrees at 11 bases. The V and J ends lost 4 bases and 0 bases, in that order; junction bases with no gene match: 7. The CDR3 loop spans 17 amino acids. Germline loops: CDR1 MNHEY, CDR2 SVGEGT. In nucleotides, the CDR3 is TGTGCCAGCAGTTCGGGACAGGGGGGACGGTACCAAGAGACCCAGTACTTC. As protein: CASSSGQGGRYQETQYF.

The chain carries TRBV2 and TRBJ2-7; maybe TRBD1 (5 bases). Trimming shortened V by 6 bases and J by 0 bases, and 24 bases separated the two germline ends. This CDR3 spans 18 amino acids. Germline values: CDR1 SNHLY, CDR2 FYNNEI. CDR3 sequence reads: CASSTPVWGGSASYEQYV. As DNA, the CDR3 is TGTGCCAGCAGCACCCCTGTTTGGGGCGGATCTGCCTCCTACGAGCAGTACGTC.

The CDR3 nucleotides read TGTGCCAGCTCACCTTACAGGCTCGGCGAGCAGTACTTC. This codes for CASSPYRLGEQYF. The chain joins TRBV18 to TRBJ2-7; a weak D match, TRBD1 (5 bases). The CDR3 spans 13 residues. V was clipped by 3 bases and J by 6 bases, with 12 bases between them. Germline lookup yields CDR1 KGHSH and CDR2 LQKENI.

This clone was detected only a few times. The J gene is TRBJ2-7, the V gene TRBV5-4; the match to TRBD1 covers 7 bases. After removal of 0 bases from V and 2 bases from J, the junction contained 2 bases not matched to a gene. The CDR3 totals 14 residues. Germline assignment: CDR1 SGHNT and CDR2 YYREEE (reference sequence). CDR3 DNA: TGTGCCAGCAGCTTGGACAGGGGACCCTACGAGCAGTACTTC. Its protein is CASSLDRGPYEQYF.

The rearrangement links TRBV4-2 to TRBJ2-7; D might be TRBD2 (5 bases). Trimming shortened V by 4 bases and J by 4 bases, and 20 bases separated the two germline ends. The germline V gene encodes CDR1 LGHNA and CDR2 YNFKEQ. This CDR3 comprises 16 residues. The CDR3 nucleotides are TGTGCCAGCAGCCCCGATGACTGGAGGTTATCTTACGAGCAGTACTTC. Translation: CASSPDDWRLSYEQYF.

The gene calls are TRBV7-2 and TRBJ2-1; 7 bases match TRBD2. CDR3 size: 15 residues. Trimming took 5 bases from V and 6 from J; bases not matched to a gene: 10. Germline V CDR1 and CDR2: SGHTA, FQGNSA. CDR3 sequence reads: CASSITGEGLNEQFF. Written as DNA, the CDR3 is TGTGCCAGCAGCATCACGGGGGAGGGCCTCAATGAGCAGTTCTTC.

V gene TRBV6-6 combines with J gene TRBJ2-7; the D is unclear. Germline values: CDR1 MNHNY, CDR2 SVGAGI (reference sequence). With 6 bases removed from V and 7 bases from J, the gap between germline ends came to 13 bases. This CDR3 comprises 12 residues. CDR3 coding DNA: TGTGCCAGCAGCCGTCTCTCCAGGGAGCAGTACTTC. Translated: CASSRLSREQYF.

CDR3 DNA: TGTGCCAGCAAAAAAACCCCCCGGGACACTGAAGCTTTCTTT. Amino acids: CASKKTPRDTEAFF. The V gene is TRBV7-2, the J gene TRBJ1-1; D is undetermined. This CDR3 contains 14 residues. From germline, CDR1 is SGHTA and CDR2 FQGNSA. V was clipped by 7 bases and J by 3 bases, with 15 bases between them.

The chain links TRBV18 to TRBJ2-2, with 12 bases fitting TRBD2. The CDR3 consists of 17 residues. Trimming cost V 2 bases and J 5 bases; bases outside gene matches: 6. Germline values: CDR1 KGHSH, CDR2 LQKENI. The DNA of the CDR3 is TGTGCCAGCTCACCAAATGCACTAGCGGGAGGAACCGGGGAGCTGTTTTTT. Its protein is CASSPNALAGGTGELFF.

This clone appeared a few times. J is TRBJ2-7 and V is TRBV5-1, with 7 bases matching TRBD2. Germline CDR1 and CDR2: SGHRS and YFSETQ. The CDR3 spans 14 residues. V was pared by 1 base and J by 3 bases, with 4 bases of the junction left unmatched. CDR3 sequence (DNA): TGCGCCAGCAGCTTGAGCGGGGCCGTCTACGAGCAGTACTTC. It is translated as CASSLSGAVYEQYF.

The V gene is TRBV2, the J gene TRBJ2-1, with 9 bases fitting TRBD2. V gave up 9 bases and J gave up 4 bases; unmatched junction bases: 10. This CDR3 spans 15 amino acids. The V gene's germline CDR1 is SNHLY and CDR2 FYNNEI. In nucleotides, the CDR3 is TGTGCCAGTAAGCGGGCGGCGGGAGGGTACAATGAGCAGTTCTTC. It is translated as CASKRAAGGYNEQFF.

The gene calls are TRBV6-1 and TRBJ2-7; TRBD2 agrees at 14 bases. The CDR3 is made up of 16 amino acids. In germline, CDR1 is MNHNS, CDR2 SASEGT. The junction had 4 bases not matched to a gene; V was cut back by 2 bases and J by 4 bases. CDR3 sequence (DNA): TGTGCCAGCAGTGAATCGGGACTAGCGGGAGTGTACGAGCAGTACTTC. Amino acid sequence: CASSESGLAGVYEQYF.

This chain links TRBV2 with TRBJ2-7, with D uncertain. Trimming took off 2 bases at V and 6 bases at J, with 8 bases between the two ends. Germline loops: CDR1 SNHLY, CDR2 FYNNEI. This CDR3 contains 12 residues. The CDR3 DNA is TGTGCCAGCAGTGAAAACAGAGTCGAGCAGTACTTC. It translates to CASSENRVEQYF.

CDR3 sequence reads: CASSSPSGSRTGELFF. The CDR3 DNA reads as TGTGCCAGCAGCTCCCCGAGCGGGAGCCGCACCGGGGAGCTGTTTTTT. This chain links TRBV5-4 with TRBJ2-2, with 8 nucleotides matching TRBD2. The CDR3 runs to 16 residues. Germline CDR1 reads SGHNT; CDR2 reads YYREEE (reference sequence). V lost 3 bases to trimming and J lost 4 bases; unmatched junction nucleotides: 8.

In regard to this clone: Other nucleotide sequences in the sample specify the same CDR3. This chain uses TRBV19 with TRBJ1-5, with TRBD1 as a possible D gene (5 bases). The CDR3 totals 14 residues. The germline V and J ends were trimmed by 5 bases and 2 bases, with 10 bases remaining between them. CDR1 LNHDA and CDR2 SQIVND come from the germline V gene (reference sequence). In DNA, the CDR3 is TGTGCCAGTAGTGAAACGGGGGGCAATCAGCCCCAGCATTTT. Translation: CASSETGGNQPQHF.

V and J are TRBV28 and TRBJ1-2; D gene ambiguous. CDR1 MDHEN and CDR2 SYDVKM come from the germline V gene. CDR3 length equals 14 residues. V was clipped by 8 bases and J by 4 bases, with 17 bases between them. CDR3 sequence: CASLTTGFTYGYTF. The CDR3, as DNA: TGTGCCAGCCTAACCACGGGGTTTACCTATGGCTACACCTTC.

The chain employs TRBV5-3 and TRBJ2-7, with TRBD1 matching 7 bases. TRBV5-3 is sorted into the ORF group, with uncertain function. This CDR3 is built from 17 residues. J gave up 5 bases and V 0 bases, and 14 bases lay outside the gene matches. The CDR3 DNA sequence: TGTGCCAGAAGCTTGGACAGGGGAAATCTCACTCTCAACGAGCAGTACGTC. Translating gives CARSLDRGNLTLNEQYV.

The rearrangement uses TRBV4-1 and TRBJ2-3; 12 nucleotides match TRBD2. The CDR3 runs 17 residues. Germline V gene data show CDR1 as MGHRA and CDR2 as YSYEKL. Trimming at V came to 4 bases and at J to 0 bases, leaving 5 bases not matched to a gene. CDR3 region: CASSLRLAGASTDTQYF. The CDR3 DNA reads TGCGCCAGCAGCCTCAGACTAGCGGGAGCTAGCACAGATACGCAGTATTTT.